These T cell receptor beta chains were read from a single sample in a study of OX40 agonist ivuxolimab in advanced cancers. The method was immunoSEQ multiplex PCR; TCRdb's version includes in-frame clones alone and lacks a portion of them. The sample yields roughly 50,000 clones, about 86% seen once. The specimen comprised CD4+ or CD8+ T cells sorted from blood, sampled in a trial of the OX40 agonist ivuxolimab. The source is an adult with an advanced solid tumor such as melanoma, head and neck, liver or kidney cancer. CDR3s include the opening cysteine and the closing phenylalanine or tryptophan.

J gene: TRBJ2-1; V gene: TRBV7-3; CDR3 protein: CASSLFHSGASYNEQFF
J gene: TRBJ1-1; V gene: TRBV4-1; CDR3 protein: CASSPFGGVSTEAFF
J gene: TRBJ2-7; V gene: TRBV10-3; CDR3 protein: CAISESLQREQYF
J gene: TRBJ1-3; V gene: TRBV5-1; CDR3 protein: CASSLRHPGNTIYF
J gene: TRBJ2-3; V gene: TRBV5-4; CDR3 protein: CASSLAGGAPSTDTQYF
J gene: TRBJ1-2; V gene: TRBV19; CDR3 protein: CASSMGQGTNYGYTF
J gene: TRBJ2-1; V gene: TRBV9; CDR3 protein: CASSFRMRLGDEQFF
J gene: TRBJ1-1; V gene: TRBV7-8; CDR3 protein: CASSLDRVNTEAFF
J gene: TRBJ2-1; V gene: TRBV18; CDR3 protein: CASSPPIGQGAVYEQFF
J gene: TRBJ2-7; V gene: TRBV19; CDR3 protein: CASTPGQGSLHYEQYF
J gene: TRBJ1-2; V gene: TRBV5-6; CDR3 protein: CASSLKSPYYGYTF
J gene: TRBJ1-2; V gene: TRBV7-9; CDR3 protein: CASSRQGGYGYTF